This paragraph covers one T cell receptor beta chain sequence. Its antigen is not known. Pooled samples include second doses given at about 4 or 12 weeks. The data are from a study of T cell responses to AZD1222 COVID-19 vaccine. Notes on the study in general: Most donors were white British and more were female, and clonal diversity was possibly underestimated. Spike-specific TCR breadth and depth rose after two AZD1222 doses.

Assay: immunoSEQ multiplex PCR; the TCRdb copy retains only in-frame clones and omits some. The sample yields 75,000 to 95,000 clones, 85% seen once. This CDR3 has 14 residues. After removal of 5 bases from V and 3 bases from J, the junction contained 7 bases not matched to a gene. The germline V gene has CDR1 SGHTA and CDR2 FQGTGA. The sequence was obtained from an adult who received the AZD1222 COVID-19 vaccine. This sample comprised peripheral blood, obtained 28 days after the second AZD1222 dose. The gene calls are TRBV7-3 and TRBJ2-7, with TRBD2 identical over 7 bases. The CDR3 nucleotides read TGTGCCAGCAGCGCTGGACTAGGAAGCTACGAGCAGTACTTC. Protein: CASSAGLGSYEQYF.